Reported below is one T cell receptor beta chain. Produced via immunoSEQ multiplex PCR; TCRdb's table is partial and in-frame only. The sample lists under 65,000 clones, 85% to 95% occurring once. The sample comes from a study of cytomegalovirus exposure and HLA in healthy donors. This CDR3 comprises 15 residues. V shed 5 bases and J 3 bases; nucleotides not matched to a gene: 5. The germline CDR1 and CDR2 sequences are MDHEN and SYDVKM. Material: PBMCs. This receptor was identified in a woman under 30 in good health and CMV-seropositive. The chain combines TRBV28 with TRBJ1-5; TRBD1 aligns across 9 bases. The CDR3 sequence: CASSTGGGNNQPQHF. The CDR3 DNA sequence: TGTGCCAGCAGTACAGGGGGCGGGAACAATCAGCCCCAGCATTTT.